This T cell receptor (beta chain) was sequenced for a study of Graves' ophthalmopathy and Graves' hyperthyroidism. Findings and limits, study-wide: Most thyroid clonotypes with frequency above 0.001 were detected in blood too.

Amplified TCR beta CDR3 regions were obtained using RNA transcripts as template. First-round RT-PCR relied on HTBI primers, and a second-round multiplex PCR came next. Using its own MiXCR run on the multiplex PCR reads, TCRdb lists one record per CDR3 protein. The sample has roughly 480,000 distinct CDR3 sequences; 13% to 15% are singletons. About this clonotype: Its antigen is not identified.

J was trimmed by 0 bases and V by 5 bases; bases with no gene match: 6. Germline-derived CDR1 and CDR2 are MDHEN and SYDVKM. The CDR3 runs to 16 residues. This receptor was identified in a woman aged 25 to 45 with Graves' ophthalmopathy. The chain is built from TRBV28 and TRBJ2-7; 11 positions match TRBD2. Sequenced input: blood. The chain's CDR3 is CASSPSGRWSSYEQYF. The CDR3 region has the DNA TGTGCCAGCAGTCCTAGCGGGAGGTGGAGCTCCTACGAGCAGTACTTC.